This T cell receptor (beta chain) was captured by sequencing in a study of Graves' ophthalmopathy and Graves' hyperthyroidism. In the study overall: The term stable hyperthyroidism indicated an absence of ophthalmopathy within 18 months of follow-up. Study-wide results and limits: Ophthalmopathy progression was predicted by the model at 70.59% sensitivity and about 79% specificity.

Pregnant or lactating patients and those with other autoimmune diseases or uncontrolled infections were excluded. Orbital computed tomography, together with clinical symptoms, serum thyroxine, TRAb and thyroid ultrasound, was used for diagnosis. This clonotype was observed many times. Its specificity is not known. In germline, CDR1 is LGHDT, CDR2 YNNKEL (reference sequence). Trimming took 1 base from V and 1 from J, leaving 4 bases between them. This CDR3 comprises 13 residues. The study amplified TCR beta CDR3 regions using RNA transcripts. First-round RT-PCR used HTBI primers; second-round multiplex PCR followed. Using its own MiXCR run on the multiplex PCR reads, TCRdb lists one record per CDR3 protein. The sample includes approximately 540,000 distinct CDR3 sequences, about 40% of them seen just once.

The chain couples TRBV3-1 to TRBJ1-1; D not certain. The sample was peripheral blood or thyroid tissue (not recorded which). This clonotype originated in an adult man with Graves' hyperthyroidism. The CDR3 here is CASSQAENTEAFF. CDR3 in DNA: TGTGCCAGCAGCCAAGCCGAGAACACTGAAGCTTTCTTT. The variable domain in full, with the rest retrieved from reference TRBV3-1 and TRBJ1-1, is DTAVSQTPKYLVTQMGNDKSIKCEQNLGHDTMYWYKQDSKKFLKIMFSYNNKELIINETVPNRFSPKSPDKAHLNLHINSLELGDSAVYFCASSQAENTEAFFGQGTRLTVV.